The rows below give T cell receptor beta chains drawn from one sample of a study of Ad26.COV2.S vaccination and SARS-CoV-2 variants. The assay was immunoSEQ multiplex PCR, and TCRdb's table has in-frame clones only and misses some. This sample yields 300,000 to 400,000 clones, of which around 89% are seen a single time; 6.4% belongs to the top ten. Material: peripheral blood, obtained in a trial of Ad26.COV2.S vaccine versus placebo. The receptor source for this set is a person aged 18 to 65 who received the Ad26.COV2.S COVID-19 vaccine or a placebo. Each CDR3 is given with its conserved first and last residue. The D gene is left open where the match is weak. The size of a clone is reported for some rows only, either as once, few or many, or as a class for expanded clones.

D gene	clone size	V gene	J gene	CDR3 DNA	CDR3 protein
.	.	TRBV15	TRBJ1-4	TGTGCCACCAGCAGAGATATCGAAAAACTGTTTTTT	CATSRDIEKLFF
.	.	TRBV6-2/TRBV6-3	TRBJ2-7	TGTGCCAGCAGTTACTCGAGGGGGAGCAACGAGCAGTACTTC	CASSYSRGSNEQYF
.	once	TRBV3-1/TRBV3-2	TRBJ1-3	TGTGCCAGCAGCCAACCACCCGGAAACACCATATATTTT	CASSQPPGNTIYF
.	.	TRBV28	TRBJ1-1	TGTGCCAGCAGTTCCGATCGGGCAGGATACAGTGAAGCTTTCTTT	CASSSDRAGYSEAFF
TRBD1	.	TRBV4-2	TRBJ2-1	TGTGCCAGCAGCCAAGTGAAGGAAAGCAGGGGGCTCAACAATGAGCAGTTCTTC	CASSQVKESRGLNNEQFF
.	.	TRBV12-3/TRBV12-4	TRBJ1-5	TGTGCCAGCAGGAATAGCAATCAGCCCCAGCATTTT	CASRNSNQPQHF
.	.	TRBV6-4	TRBJ1-1	TGTGCCAGCAGTGAAAGTAGTAACACTGAAGCTTTCTTT	CASSESSNTEAFF
.	.	TRBV5-8	TRBJ1-4	TGTGCCAGCAGCCTTTCCACGGAAAAACTGTTTTTT	CASSLSTEKLFF
.	.	TRBV9	TRBJ2-2	TGTGCCAGCAGCGTAGACCCGGGCCTGAACACCGGGGAGCTGTTTTTT	CASSVDPGLNTGELFF
.	.	TRBV15	TRBJ2-5	TGTGCCACCAGCAGAGATCTATTGGAGACCCAGTACTTC	CATSRDLLETQYF